This T cell receptor beta chain was sequenced for a study of a mutant IDH1 vaccine in newly diagnosed glioma. The CDR3 is 19 amino acids. Deletions cut 4 bases from V and 0 bases from J, with 22 bases between. Germline CDR1 is MNHNS and CDR2 is SASEGT. Time point specified: week 11, during vaccination. In the vaccine, a single dose held 300 ug of the mutant IDH1 20-mer peptide, along with topical imiquimod. TCRdb keeps only in-frame clones here, not all; method: immunoSEQ multiplex PCR. This table holds 110,000 or so clones, about nine tenths found once. Notes on this clone: Antigen: not known.

This receptor was obtained from a woman aged 45-59 years with glioma. This rearrangement joins TRBV6-1 to TRBJ2-1; maybe TRBD1 (5 bases). Sample: PBMCs, taken from a glioma patient whose treatment included an IDH1 peptide vaccine. The CDR3 DNA reads as TGTGCCAGCAGTGTAGGGATTAGCAGGGATCAAAGCTCCTACAATGAGCAGTTCTTC. It yields the protein CASSVGISRDQSSYNEQFF.